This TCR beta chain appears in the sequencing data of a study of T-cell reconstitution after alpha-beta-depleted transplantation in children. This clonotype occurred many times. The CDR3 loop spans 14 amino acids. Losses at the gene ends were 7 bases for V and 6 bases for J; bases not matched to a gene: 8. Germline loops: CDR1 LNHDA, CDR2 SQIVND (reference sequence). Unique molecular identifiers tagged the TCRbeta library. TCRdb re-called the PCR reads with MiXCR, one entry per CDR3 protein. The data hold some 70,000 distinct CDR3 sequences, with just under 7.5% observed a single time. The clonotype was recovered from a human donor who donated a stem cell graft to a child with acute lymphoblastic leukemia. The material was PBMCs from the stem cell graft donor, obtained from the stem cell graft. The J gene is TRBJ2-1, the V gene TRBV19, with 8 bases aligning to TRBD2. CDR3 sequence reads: CASNGGAVGNEQFF. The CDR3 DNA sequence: TGTGCCAGTAACGGGGGGGCCGTCGGCAATGAGCAGTTCTTC.